This T cell receptor beta chain stems from a study of T cells in Graves' hyperthyroidism and ophthalmopathy. There were TCR beta CDR3 regions amplified from RNA transcripts. The HTBI primer set was used in a first-round RT-PCR of the TCR CDR3. TCRdb recomputed calls from the multiplex PCR reads with MiXCR, one row per CDR3 protein. The top ten hold around 47% of the sample, which has fewer than 350,000 distinct CDR3 sequences, roughly 18% seen once. The CDR3 runs to 14 residues. Germline assignment: CDR1 MNHEY and CDR2 SVGAGI. Trimming pared 2 bases from V and 6 bases from J, leaving 10 bases between. Whole-study findings and limits: Ophthalmopathy prediction by the model preceded onset by a median roughly 6 months.

This clonotype appeared a few times. Its antigen is unknown. The definition of stable Graves' hyperthyroidism was no ophthalmopathy progression within 18 months. This sequence was found in a woman between 50 and 59 years old with Graves' hyperthyroidism. This sequence joins TRBV6-5 and TRBJ2-2, with D possibly called TRBD1 or TRBD2 (5 bases each). Sequenced material: blood. The CDR3 reads CASSYGGVAGELFF. In DNA form, the CDR3 reads TGTGCCAGCAGTTACGGGGGTGTCGCCGGGGAGCTGTTTTTT.